This record covers a single T cell receptor beta chain. This CDR3 is 15 amino acids long. Trimming left V 3 bases short and J 3 bases short, with 12 bases between. Looked up from germline, CDR1 is LNHDA and CDR2 is SQIVND (reference sequence). Using immunoSEQ multiplex PCR, the repertoire was profiled, and TCRdb retains in-frame clones only, with some absent. The sample shows some 70,000 clones, 88% of them seen only once. This record comes from a study of chemoradiotherapy in HPV16-positive cancers. The sample in question was blood, obtained from a patient who underwent chemoradiotherapy. The sequence derives from a human donor with HPV-associated anogenital cancer. The chain combines TRBV19 with TRBJ1-3; no clear D. In DNA form, the CDR3 reads TGTGCCAGTAGTATCGGGAGCGGTAGTGGAAACACCATATATTTT. The encoded protein is CASSIGSGSGNTIYF.